This is a list of T cell receptor beta chains from one sample in a study of CXCR3-negative and CXCR3-positive naive CD8 T cells. Using the 5' RACE reads, TCRdb records one entry per CDR3 protein without DNA. The table for this sample gives roughly 89,000 distinct CDR3 sequences. Input material: naive CXCR3- CD8+ T cells from blood. The source is a human donor in good health. Some clones in this sample may be carry-over from other donors' samples. Each CDR3 is given with its conserved first and last residue. Each record gives: CDR3 length, J gene, V gene, CDR3 protein.

14 TRBJ1-5 TRBV20-1 CSATSSQEAQPQHF
14 TRBJ2-5 TRBV20-1 CSARDRGAQETQYF
15 TRBJ2-1 TRBV5-1 CASSLGAYGENEQFF
15 TRBJ2-7 TRBV5-1 CASSLGPTTPYEQYF
12 TRBJ2-7 TRBV20-1 CSAREGNHEQYF
12 TRBJ1-1 TRBV6-2/TRBV6-3 CASRAGPTEAFF
13 TRBJ2-7 TRBV7-9 CASSSPLSYEQYF
14 TRBJ1-5 TRBV7-3 CASSLGGAGQPQHF
14 TRBJ1-2 TRBV15 CATSGEQGARGYTF
14 TRBJ1-2 TRBV23-1 CASSVPGAGYGYTF
15 TRBJ2-7 TRBV6-5 CASSPPTSGSYEQYF
13 TRBJ2-7 TRBV2 CASKDRVTYEQYF
12 TRBJ2-4 TRBV2 CASSGGDNIQYF
12 TRBJ2-1 TRBV9 CASSPPLDEQFF
16 TRBJ2-7 TRBV29-1 CSVEGTSGGNSYEQYF
14 TRBJ2-2 TRBV19 CASSPQGAGGELFF
16 TRBJ2-2 TRBV7-9 CASSLAPSGNTGELFF
17 TRBJ2-5 TRBV28 CASSLIGAGVSGETQYF
15 TRBJ1-1 TRBV5-6 CASSFRTAMNTEAFF
12 TRBJ1-2 TRBV7-9 CASSSGDHGYTF
12 TRBJ1-1 TRBV19 CASRWGATEAFF
17 TRBJ2-7 TRBV20-1 CSAMDRVRGYGSYEQYF